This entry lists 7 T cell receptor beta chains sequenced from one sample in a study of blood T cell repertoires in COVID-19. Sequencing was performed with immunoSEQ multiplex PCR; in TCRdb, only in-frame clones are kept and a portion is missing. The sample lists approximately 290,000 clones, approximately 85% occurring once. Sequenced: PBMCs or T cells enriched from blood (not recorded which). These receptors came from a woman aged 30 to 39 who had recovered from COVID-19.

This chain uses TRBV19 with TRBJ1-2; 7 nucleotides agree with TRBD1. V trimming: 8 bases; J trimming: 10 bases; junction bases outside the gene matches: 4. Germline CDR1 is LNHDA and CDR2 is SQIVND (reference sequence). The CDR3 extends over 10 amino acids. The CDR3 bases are TGTGCCAGTGGGGACAGATACTACACCTTC. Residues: CASGDRYYTF.

CDR3 sequence: CASSLARLVEQFF. The CDR3 nucleotides read TGTGCCAGCAGCTTGGCGAGGCTAGTGGAGCAGTTCTTC. This chain links TRBV5-5 with TRBJ2-1, with D uncertain. V was trimmed by 0 bases and J by 10 bases, leaving 11 bases between them. The CDR3 loop spans 13 amino acids. Per the germline V gene, CDR1 is SGHKS and CDR2 is YYEKEE (reference sequence). Full variable domain (outside the CDR3, taken from reference TRBV5-5 and TRBJ2-1): DAGVTQSPTHLIKTRGQQVTLRCSPISGHKSVSWYQQVLGQGPQFIFQYYEKEERGRGNFPDRFSARQFPNYSSELNVNALLLGDSALYLCASSLARLVEQFFGPGTRLTVL.

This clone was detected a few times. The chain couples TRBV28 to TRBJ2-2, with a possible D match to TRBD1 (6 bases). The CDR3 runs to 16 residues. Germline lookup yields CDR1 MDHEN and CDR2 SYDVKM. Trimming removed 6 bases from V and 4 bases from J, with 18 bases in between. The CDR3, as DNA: TGTGCCAGCAGCGTACGTCTGGACAGTTTCACCGGGGAGCTGTTTTTT. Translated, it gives CASSVRLDSFTGELFF.

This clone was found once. The CDR3 is CASSPGHRDAYEQYF. The CDR3 nucleotides are TGCGCCAGCAGCCCGGGCCACCGGGATGCCTACGAGCAGTACTTC. This sequence joins TRBV5-1 and TRBJ2-7; D is perhaps TRBD2 (5 bases). The CDR3 totals 15 residues. CDR1 and CDR2 from the germline V gene are SGHRS and YFSETQ. V was cut by 4 bases and J by 2 bases, with 16 bases left in between.

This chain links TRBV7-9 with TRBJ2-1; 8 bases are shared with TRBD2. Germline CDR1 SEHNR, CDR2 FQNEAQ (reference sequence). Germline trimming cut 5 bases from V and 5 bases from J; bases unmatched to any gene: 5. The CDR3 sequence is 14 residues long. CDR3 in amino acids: CASSIGTRDNEQFF. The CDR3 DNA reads TGTGCCAGCAGCATTGGGACTAGAGACAATGAGCAGTTCTTC.

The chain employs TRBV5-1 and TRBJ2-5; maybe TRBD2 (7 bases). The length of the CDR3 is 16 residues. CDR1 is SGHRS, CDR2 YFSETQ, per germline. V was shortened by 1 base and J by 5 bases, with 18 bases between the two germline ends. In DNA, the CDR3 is TGCGCCAGCAGCTTGCTTTCGGGGGGCCCCAGGGAGACCCAGTACTTC. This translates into CASSLLSGGPRETQYF. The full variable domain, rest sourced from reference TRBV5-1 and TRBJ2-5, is KAGVTQTPRYLIKTRGQQVTLSCSPISGHRSVSWYQQTPGQGLQFLFEYFSETQRNKGNFPGRFSGRQFSNSRSEMNVSTLELGDSALYLCASSLLSGGPRETQYFGPGTRLLVL.

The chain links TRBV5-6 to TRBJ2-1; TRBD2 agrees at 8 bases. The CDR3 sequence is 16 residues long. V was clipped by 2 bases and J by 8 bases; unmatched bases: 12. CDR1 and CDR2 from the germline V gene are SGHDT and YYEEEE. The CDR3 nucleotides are TGTGCCAGCAGCTTTGCTTCCGGGAGGGCCGCCGATGAGCAGTTCTTC. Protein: CASSFASGRAADEQFF.